A single sample is the source of the 24 T cell receptor beta chains below, sequenced in a study of T cell responses to AZD1222 COVID-19 vaccine. The data were produced by immunoSEQ multiplex PCR, yet TCRdb's version contains in-frame clones alone and is incomplete. The table shows about 91,000 clones, with 90% to 95% occurring only once. Source: peripheral blood, taken 28 days after the second AZD1222 dose. The receptors shown here come from an adult who received the AZD1222 COVID-19 vaccine.

This chain joins TRBV5-6 and TRBJ2-1; D ambiguous. The CDR3 sequence is 17 residues long. Germline V gene sequence: CDR1 SGHDT, CDR2 YYEEEE. Trimming removed 0 bases at V and 3 bases at J, with 16 bases between. Written as DNA, the CDR3 is TGTGCCAGCAGCTTGGGGGATGTGGCACTCCACTACAATGAGCAGTTCTTC. As protein: CASSLGDVALHYNEQFF.

The chain joins TRBV28 to TRBJ1-3; tentatively, D is TRBD1 (5 bases). The CDR3 covers 14 residues. In germline, CDR1 is MDHEN, CDR2 SYDVKM. Trimming took off 8 bases at V and 0 bases at J, with 11 bases between the two ends. CDR3 in amino acids: CASGTAYSGNTIYF. The CDR3 DNA reads as TGTGCCAGCGGGACGGCCTACTCTGGAAACACCATATATTTT.

The J gene is TRBJ1-1, the V gene TRBV3-1 (or the pseudogene TRBV3-2); tentatively, D is TRBD1 (6 bases). Germline V gene lookup returns CDR1 LGHDT and CDR2 YNNKEL (reference sequence). The CDR3 runs 17 residues. The ends were cut back, 0 bases at V and 0 bases at J, with 14 bases in the middle. The CDR3 protein is CASSQERGGPMNTEAFF. In DNA, the CDR3 is TGTGCCAGCAGCCAAGAAAGGGGGGGGCCCATGAACACTGAAGCTTTCTTT.

This clone was seen only once. The rearrangement links TRBV18 to TRBJ2-2, with 8 bases that match TRBD2. V was pared by 2 bases and J by 2 bases, with 4 bases of the junction left unmatched. The germline gives CDR1 KGHSH, CDR2 LQKENI. The CDR3 covers 16 residues. CDR3 bases: TGTGCCAGCTCACCAAGCGGGGGCCGAAACACCGGGGAGCTGTTTTTT. This gives the protein CASSPSGGRNTGELFF.

A single count supports this clone. The gene calls are TRBV19 and TRBJ1-5; 7 bases match TRBD1. The CDR3 extends over 15 amino acids. Per the germline V gene, CDR1 is LNHDA and CDR2 is SQIVND (reference sequence). V shed 9 bases, J shed 0 bases, and the junction held 8 bases outside the gene matches. The DNA of the CDR3 is TGTGCCAGCACCTGGACAGGTTATAGCAATCAGCCCCAGCATTTT. This translates into CASTWTGYSNQPQHF.

This chain links TRBV19 with TRBJ2-7; D not resolved. The CDR3 covers 15 residues. Germline CDR1 and CDR2: LNHDA and SQIVND (reference sequence). Trimming cost V 3 bases and J 2 bases, with 14 bases left between them. CDR3 in amino acids: CASSIASASAYEQYF. CDR3 coding DNA: TGTGCCAGTAGTATTGCCTCGGCAAGCGCCTACGAGCAGTACTTC.

This chain uses TRBV9 with TRBJ1-1, with 7 bases matching TRBD1. J lost 6 bases, V lost 2 bases, and 16 bases had no gene match. The CDR3 has 17 residues. Germline CDR1 SGDLS, CDR2 YYNGEE. CDR3 loop: CASSVGDRAIDGAEAFF. CDR3 bases: TGTGCCAGCAGCGTGGGCGACAGGGCCATTGATGGGGCTGAAGCTTTCTTT.

The chain employs TRBV11-3 and TRBJ2-1, with D hard to call. Trimming removed 0 bases at V and 4 bases at J, with 4 bases between. This CDR3 is built from 13 residues. Germline V gene lookup returns CDR1 SGHNT and CDR2 YENEEA. CDR3 loop: CASSLEFYNEQFF. CDR3 nucleotide sequence: TGTGCCAGCAGCTTAGAGTTTTACAATGAGCAGTTCTTC. Variable domain in full (rest from reference TRBV11-3 and TRBJ2-1): EAGVVQSPRYKIIEKKQPVAFWCNPISGHNTLYWYLQNLGQGPELLIRYENEEAVDDSQLPKDRFSAERLKGVDSTLKIQPAELGDSAVYLCASSLEFYNEQFFGPGTRLTVL.

The V gene is TRBV19, the J gene TRBJ1-2; 9 bases agree with TRBD1. The germline V gene encodes CDR1 LNHDA and CDR2 SQIVND (reference sequence). The CDR3 contains 13 residues. Trimming removed 4 bases from V and 7 bases from J; junction bases left unmatched: 4. The DNA for the CDR3 is TGTGCCAGTAGTACCCGGACAGGGGCTGGCTACACCTTC. Its translation is CASSTRTGAGYTF.

This clone came up once. This rearrangement joins TRBV4-2 to TRBJ1-1; TRBD1 might be the D (5 bases). This CDR3 region has 16 residues. Germline V gives CDR1 LGHNA, CDR2 YNFKEQ. V was shortened by 0 bases and J by 0 bases, with 11 bases between the two germline ends. This chain's CDR3 is CASSQDVDSVNTEAFF. CDR3 nucleotide sequence: TGTGCCAGCAGCCAAGATGTTGACAGCGTGAACACTGAAGCTTTCTTT.

The CDR3 region has the DNA TGTGCCAGCAGAGGTTCCGGGGGCTACAATGAGCAGTTCTTC. This encodes CASRGSGGYNEQFF. V gene TRBV6-5 combines with J gene TRBJ2-1; TRBD2 might be the D (6 bases). Trimming took 6 bases from V and 3 from J, leaving 12 bases between them. The CDR3 runs 14 residues. Germline-derived CDR1 and CDR2 are MNHEY and SVGAGI.

This chain uses TRBV18 with TRBJ2-5; D is undetermined. The length of the CDR3 is 13 residues. With 3 bases removed from V and 2 bases from J, the gap between germline ends came to 7 bases. The germline CDR1 and CDR2 sequences are KGHSH and LQKENI. The CDR3: CASSPLPQETQYF. The CDR3 region has the DNA TGTGCCAGCTCACCTCTGCCTCAAGAGACCCAGTACTTC.

The rearrangement joins TRBV28 to TRBJ2-4; D is unresolved. This CDR3 has 13 residues. The germline V gene has CDR1 MDHEN and CDR2 SYDVKM. V was trimmed by 10 bases and J by 6 bases, leaving 16 bases between them. The CDR3 loop is CAIAWNHGNIQYF. CDR3 nucleotide sequence: TGTGCCATCGCCTGGAACCATGGAAACATTCAGTACTTC.

This clone was detected a few times. This chain connects TRBV11-3 to TRBJ2-5, with 8 bases that match TRBD1. The germline V gene encodes CDR1 SGHNT and CDR2 YENEEA. V lost 3 bases and J lost 0; bases outside the gene matches: 9. The CDR3 is 17 amino acids. The DNA of the CDR3 is TGTGCCAGCAGCTTCCCAATTTGGGGACAGGACCAAGAGACCCAGTACTTC. As protein: CASSFPIWGQDQETQYF. The entire variable domain, with the rest obtained from reference TRBV11-3 and TRBJ2-5, is as follows: EAGVVQSPRYKIIEKKQPVAFWCNPISGHNTLYWYLQNLGQGPELLIRYENEEAVDDSQLPKDRFSAERLKGVDSTLKIQPAELGDSAVYLCASSFPIWGQDQETQYFGPGTRLLVL.

The J gene is TRBJ1-2, the V gene TRBV10-1; a possible D gene is TRBD1 (5 bases). The germline CDR1 and CDR2 sequences are WNHNN and SYGVQD (reference sequence). V lost 3 bases and J lost 5, with 19 bases in between. CDR3 length equals 16 residues. CDR3 residues: CASSESASGRFYGYTF. CDR3 in DNA: TGCGCCAGCAGTGAAAGCGCCTCGGGACGCTTTTATGGCTACACCTTC.

This clone has only one observation. This chain joins TRBV10-3 and TRBJ2-5, with a tentative D call TRBD2 (7 bases). Germline CDR1 ENHRY, CDR2 SYGVKD. The CDR3 contains 15 residues. Trimming left V 9 bases short and J 4 bases short, with 21 bases between. In DNA, the CDR3 is TGTGCCATTGCCCCGCACCGGGGGGCGCCAGAGACCCAGTACTTC. Translated: CAIAPHRGAPETQYF.

This chain joins TRBV19 and TRBJ1-6; TRBD1 is a possible D gene (5 bases). The CDR3 has 16 residues. Germline-derived CDR1 and CDR2 are LNHDA and SQIVND (reference sequence). V lost 2 bases, J lost 8 bases, and 16 bases lay in between. The CDR3 spells CASSIFPSGTDSPLHF. As DNA, the CDR3 is TGTGCCAGTAGTATATTCCCTTCGGGGACCGATTCACCCCTCCACTTT.

The chain combines TRBV3-1 (or the pseudogene TRBV3-2) with TRBJ2-1, with D perhaps TRBD1 (5 bases). Germline lookup yields CDR1 LGHDT and CDR2 YNNKEL (reference sequence). This CDR3 has 12 amino acids. Trimming removed 1 base from V and 13 bases from J, with 11 bases in between. CDR3: CASSQATGYQFF. CDR3 bases: TGTGCCAGCAGCCAAGCAACAGGTTACCAGTTCTTC.

The J gene is TRBJ2-2, the V gene TRBV5-4, with TRBD1 as a possible D gene (6 bases). The CDR3 extends over 15 amino acids. The germline gives CDR1 SGHNT, CDR2 YYREEE (reference sequence). Trimming stripped 0 bases from V and 5 bases from J, with 11 bases between. CDR3 nucleotide sequence: TGTGCCAGCAGCTTGGGGGGGCCGGGTACCGGGGAGCTGTTTTTT. It yields the protein CASSLGGPGTGELFF.

The chain joins TRBV6-1 to TRBJ2-7; TRBD2 agrees at 9 bases. Germline V gene data show CDR1 as MNHNS and CDR2 as SASEGT. CDR3 length: 15 residues. With V trimmed by 1 base and J by 4 bases, 5 bases remained unmatched. The CDR3 region is CASSEGSGGRYEQYF. For the CDR3, the DNA is TGTGCCAGCAGTGAAGGGAGCGGGGGGAGGTACGAGCAGTACTTC.

This clone showed up just once. The chain carries TRBV7-8 and TRBJ2-2; TRBD2 is a possible D gene (5 bases). The CDR3 has 15 residues. Trimming removed 2 bases at V and 7 bases at J, with 14 bases between. CDR1 is SGHVS, CDR2 FQNEAQ, per germline. The CDR3 sequence is CASSLRRGLGGELFF. CDR3 nucleotides: TGTGCCAGCAGCTTACGCCGGGGTTTGGGCGGGGAGCTGTTTTTT.

The genes are TRBV6-2 or TRBV6-3 and TRBJ2-7; D is unresolved. Trimming cost V 0 bases and J 0 bases, with 15 bases left between them. CDR1 and CDR2 from the germline V gene are MNHEY and SVGEGT. The CDR3 runs to 17 residues. The CDR3 sequence is CASSYSTPQRGSYEQYF. The CDR3 DNA follows: TGTGCCAGCAGTTACTCGACACCGCAGCGAGGCTCCTACGAGCAGTACTTC.

The genes are TRBV30 and TRBJ1-2, with D possibly matching TRBD1 (5 bases). The length of the CDR3 is 14 residues. Trimming pared 2 bases from V and 6 bases from J, leaving 16 bases between. Germline CDR1 reads GTSNPN; CDR2 reads SVGIG (reference sequence). CDR3 sequence reads: CAWSTNFGADGYTF. The CDR3 DNA reads TGTGCCTGGAGTACAAACTTTGGGGCAGATGGCTACACCTTC.

The chain links TRBV7-9 to TRBJ2-5, with D unclear. Germline CDR1 reads SEHNR; CDR2 reads FQNEAQ (reference sequence). The CDR3 has 14 residues. V was clipped by 4 bases and J by 2 bases, with 11 bases between them. The CDR3 here is CASSSRTFQETQYF. DNA of the CDR3: TGTGCCAGCAGCTCCCGGACCTTTCAAGAGACCCAGTACTTC.